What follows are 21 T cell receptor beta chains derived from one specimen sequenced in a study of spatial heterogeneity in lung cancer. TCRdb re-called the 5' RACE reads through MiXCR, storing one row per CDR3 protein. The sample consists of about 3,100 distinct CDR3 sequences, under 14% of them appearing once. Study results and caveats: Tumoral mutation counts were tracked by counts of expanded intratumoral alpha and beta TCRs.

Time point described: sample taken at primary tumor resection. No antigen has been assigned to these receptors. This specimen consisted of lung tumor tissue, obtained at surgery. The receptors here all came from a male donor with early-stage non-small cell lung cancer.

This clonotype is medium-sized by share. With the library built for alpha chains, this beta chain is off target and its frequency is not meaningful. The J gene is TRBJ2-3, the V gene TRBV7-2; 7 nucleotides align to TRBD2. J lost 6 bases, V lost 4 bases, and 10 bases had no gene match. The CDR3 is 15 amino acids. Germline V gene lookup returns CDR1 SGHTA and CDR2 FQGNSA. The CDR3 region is CASSSTSVAGDTQYF. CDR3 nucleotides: TGTGCCAGCAGCTCGACGTCGGTAGCGGGTGATACGCAGTATTTT.

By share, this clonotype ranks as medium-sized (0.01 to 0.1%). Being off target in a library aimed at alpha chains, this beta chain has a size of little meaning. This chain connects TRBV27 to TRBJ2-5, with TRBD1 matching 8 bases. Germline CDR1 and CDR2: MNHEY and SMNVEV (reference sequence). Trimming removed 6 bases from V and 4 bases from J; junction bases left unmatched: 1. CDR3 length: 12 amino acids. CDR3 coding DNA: TGTGCCAGCAGGGACAGGGCAGAGACCCAGTACTTC. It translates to CASRDRAETQYF.

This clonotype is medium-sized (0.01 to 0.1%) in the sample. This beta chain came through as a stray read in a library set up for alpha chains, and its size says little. CDR3 nucleotide sequence: TGCAGTGCTATGCAGACGGGTACTAGCACAGATACGCAGTATTTT. Amino acids: CSAMQTGTSTDTQYF. The chain is built from TRBV20-1 and TRBJ2-3; D gene uncertain. Germline V lookup: CDR1 DFQATT, CDR2 SNEGSKA (reference sequence). There are 15 residues in the CDR3. Trimming removed 4 bases from V and 0 bases from J, with 14 bases in between.

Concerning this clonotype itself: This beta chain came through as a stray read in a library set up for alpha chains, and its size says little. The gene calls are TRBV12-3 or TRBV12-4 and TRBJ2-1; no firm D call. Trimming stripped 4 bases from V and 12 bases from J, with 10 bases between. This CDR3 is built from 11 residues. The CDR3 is CASSSLTSQFF. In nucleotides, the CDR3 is TGTGCCAGCAGTTCTCTCACATCGCAGTTCTTC.

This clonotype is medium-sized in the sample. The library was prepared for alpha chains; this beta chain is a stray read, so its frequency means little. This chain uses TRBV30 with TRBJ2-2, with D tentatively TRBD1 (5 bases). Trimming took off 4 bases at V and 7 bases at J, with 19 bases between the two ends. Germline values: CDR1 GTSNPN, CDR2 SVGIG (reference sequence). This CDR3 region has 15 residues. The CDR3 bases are TGTGCCTGGAACCTAGGGGCTAGTAGAAGCGGGGAGCTGTTTTTT. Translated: CAWNLGASRSGELFF.

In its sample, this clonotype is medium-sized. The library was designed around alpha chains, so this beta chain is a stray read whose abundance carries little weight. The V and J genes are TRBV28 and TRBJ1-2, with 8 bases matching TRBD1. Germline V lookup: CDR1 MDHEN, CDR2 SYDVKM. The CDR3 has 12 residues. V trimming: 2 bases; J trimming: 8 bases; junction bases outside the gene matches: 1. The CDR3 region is CASSLQGAGYTF. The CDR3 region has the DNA TGTGCCAGCAGTTTACAGGGGGCGGGCTACACCTTC.

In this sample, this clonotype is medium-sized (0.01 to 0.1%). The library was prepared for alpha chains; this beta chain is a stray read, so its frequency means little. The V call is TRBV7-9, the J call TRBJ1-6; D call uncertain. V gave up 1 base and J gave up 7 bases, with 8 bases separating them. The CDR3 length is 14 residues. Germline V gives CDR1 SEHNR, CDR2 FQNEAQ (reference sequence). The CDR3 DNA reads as TGTGCCAGCAGCTTAGGTGCTGGAAATTCACCCCTCCACTTT. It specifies CASSLGAGNSPLHF.

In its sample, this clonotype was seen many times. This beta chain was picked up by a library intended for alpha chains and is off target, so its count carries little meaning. For the CDR3, the DNA is TGTGCCAGCTCACCACCGGGGTCAGCCTACAATGAGCAGTTCTTC. This sequence encodes CASSPPGSAYNEQFF. The chain employs TRBV18 and TRBJ2-1; D not resolved. V gave up 0 bases and J gave up 2 bases, with 8 bases separating them. The CDR3 is 15 amino acids. Germline V CDR1 and CDR2: KGHSH, LQKENI.

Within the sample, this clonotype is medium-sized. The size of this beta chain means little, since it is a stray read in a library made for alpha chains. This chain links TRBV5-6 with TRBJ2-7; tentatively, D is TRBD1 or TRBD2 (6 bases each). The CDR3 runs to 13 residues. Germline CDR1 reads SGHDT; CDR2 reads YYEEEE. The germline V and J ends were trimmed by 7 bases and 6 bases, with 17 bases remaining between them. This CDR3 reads CASGWTAGGEQYF. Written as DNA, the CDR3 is TGTGCCAGCGGATGGACAGCCGGGGGCGAGCAGTACTTC.

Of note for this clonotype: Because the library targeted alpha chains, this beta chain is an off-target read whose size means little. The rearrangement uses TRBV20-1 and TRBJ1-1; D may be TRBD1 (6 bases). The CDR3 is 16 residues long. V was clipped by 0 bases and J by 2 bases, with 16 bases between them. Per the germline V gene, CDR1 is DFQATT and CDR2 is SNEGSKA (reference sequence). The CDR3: CSARDYPGTTNTEAFF. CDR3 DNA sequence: TGCAGTGCTAGAGATTACCCGGGGACAACCAACACTGAAGCTTTCTTT.

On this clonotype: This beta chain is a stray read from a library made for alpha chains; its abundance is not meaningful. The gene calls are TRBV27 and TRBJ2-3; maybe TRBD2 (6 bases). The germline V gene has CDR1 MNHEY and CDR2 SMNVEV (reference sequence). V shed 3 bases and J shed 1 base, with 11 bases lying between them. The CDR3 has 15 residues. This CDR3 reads CASSFWGGGTDTQYF. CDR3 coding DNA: TGTGCCAGCAGTTTCTGGGGCGGGGGCACAGATACGCAGTATTTT.

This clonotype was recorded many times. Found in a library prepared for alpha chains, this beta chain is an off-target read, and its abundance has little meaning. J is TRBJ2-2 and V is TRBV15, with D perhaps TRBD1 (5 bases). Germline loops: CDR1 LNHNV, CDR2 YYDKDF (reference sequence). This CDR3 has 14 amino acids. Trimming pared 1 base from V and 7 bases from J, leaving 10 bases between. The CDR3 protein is CATSRGKGVGELFF. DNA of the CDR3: TGTGCCACCAGCAGAGGAAAAGGGGTCGGGGAGCTGTTTTTT.

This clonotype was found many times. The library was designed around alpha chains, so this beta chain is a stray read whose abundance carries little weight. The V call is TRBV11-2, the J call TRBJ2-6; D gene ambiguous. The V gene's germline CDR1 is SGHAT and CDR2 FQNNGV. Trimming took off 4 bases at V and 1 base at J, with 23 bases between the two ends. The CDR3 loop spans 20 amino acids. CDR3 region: CASSYDALGTALSGANVLTF. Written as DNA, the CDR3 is TGTGCCAGCAGCTACGACGCGTTAGGAACAGCCCTTTCTGGGGCCAACGTCCTGACTTTC.

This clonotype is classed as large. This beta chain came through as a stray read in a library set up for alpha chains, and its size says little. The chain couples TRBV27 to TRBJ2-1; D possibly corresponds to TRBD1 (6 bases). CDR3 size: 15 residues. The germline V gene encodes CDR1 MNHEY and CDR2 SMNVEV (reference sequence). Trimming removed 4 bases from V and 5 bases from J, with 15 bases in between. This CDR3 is CASSSRRAGDNEQFF. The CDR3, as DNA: TGTGCCAGCAGTTCCCGGCGGGCAGGGGACAATGAGCAGTTCTTC.

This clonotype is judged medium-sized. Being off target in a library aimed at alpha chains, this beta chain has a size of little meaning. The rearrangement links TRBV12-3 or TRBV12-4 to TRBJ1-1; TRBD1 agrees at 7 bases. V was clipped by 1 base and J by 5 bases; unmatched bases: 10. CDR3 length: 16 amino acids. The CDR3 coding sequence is TGTGCCAGCAGTTTAGGGCCGTCGACAGGGACGACTGAAGCTTTCTTT. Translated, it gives CASSLGPSTGTTEAFF.

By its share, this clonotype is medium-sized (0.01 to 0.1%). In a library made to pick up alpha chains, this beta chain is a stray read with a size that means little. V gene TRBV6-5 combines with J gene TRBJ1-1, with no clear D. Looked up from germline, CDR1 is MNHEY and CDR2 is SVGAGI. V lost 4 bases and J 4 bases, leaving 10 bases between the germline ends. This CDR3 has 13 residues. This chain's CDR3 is CASSLNSRTEAFF. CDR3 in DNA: TGTGCCAGCAGTTTAAACAGCCGCACTGAAGCTTTCTTT.

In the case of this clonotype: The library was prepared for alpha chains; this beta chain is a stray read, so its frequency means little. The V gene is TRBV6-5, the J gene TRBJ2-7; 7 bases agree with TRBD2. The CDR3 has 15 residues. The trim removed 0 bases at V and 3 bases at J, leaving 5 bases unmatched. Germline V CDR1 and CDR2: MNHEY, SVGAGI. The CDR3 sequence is CASSYSPGGDYEQYF. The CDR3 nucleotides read TGTGCCAGCAGTTACTCCCCGGGGGGAGACTACGAGCAGTACTTC.

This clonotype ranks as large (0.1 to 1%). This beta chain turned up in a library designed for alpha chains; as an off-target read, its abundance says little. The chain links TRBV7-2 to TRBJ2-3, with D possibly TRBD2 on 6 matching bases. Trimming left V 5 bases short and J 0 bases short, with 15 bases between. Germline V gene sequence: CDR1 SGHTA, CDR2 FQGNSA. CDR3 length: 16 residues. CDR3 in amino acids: CASSRSFAGSTDTQYF. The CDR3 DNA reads TGTGCCAGCAGCCGTTCATTTGCGGGGAGCACAGATACGCAGTATTTT.

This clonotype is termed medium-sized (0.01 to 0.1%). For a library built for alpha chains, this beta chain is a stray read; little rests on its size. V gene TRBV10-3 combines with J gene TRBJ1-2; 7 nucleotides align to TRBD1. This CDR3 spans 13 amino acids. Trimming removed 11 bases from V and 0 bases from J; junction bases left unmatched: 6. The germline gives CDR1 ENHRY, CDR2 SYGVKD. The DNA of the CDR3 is TGTGCCCTCGGGACAGCGCCTAACTATGGCTACACCTTC. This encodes CALGTAPNYGYTF.

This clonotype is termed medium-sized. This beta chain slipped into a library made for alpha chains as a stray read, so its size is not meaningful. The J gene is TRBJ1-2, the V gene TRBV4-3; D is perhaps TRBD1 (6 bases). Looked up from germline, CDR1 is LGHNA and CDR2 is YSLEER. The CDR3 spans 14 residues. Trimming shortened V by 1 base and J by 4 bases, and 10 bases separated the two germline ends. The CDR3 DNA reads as TGCGCCAGCAGCCAAGTCCGGGACACCTATGGCTACACCTTC. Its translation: CASSQVRDTYGYTF.

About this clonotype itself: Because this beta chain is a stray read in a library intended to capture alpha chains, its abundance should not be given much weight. Written as DNA, the CDR3 is TGTGCCAGCAGACCCCCTAGCGGTGAGCAGTTCTTC. Protein: CASRPPSGEQFF. V and J are TRBV6-2 or TRBV6-3 and TRBJ2-1, with TRBD2 matching 7 bases. Per the germline V gene, CDR1 is MNHEY and CDR2 is SVGEGT. V dropped 6 bases and J dropped 9; count of bases not matched to a gene: 5. This CDR3 spans 12 amino acids.